These 3 T cell receptor beta chains originate from one sample sequenced in a study of T cell changes during pregnancy in multiple sclerosis (dated by TCRdb to the late 2010s). The library came from the immunoSEQ multiplex PCR assay. TCRdb took this table from immuneACCESS and kept in-frame rearrangements with V and J called. Such tables lack part of the clones; where checked against another copy, unresolved V genes explain under half of the gap, and the rest is unexplained. The sample includes 40,000 to 45,000 clones, with around 90% observed a single time. Clones ranked in the top ten supply 0.7% of the sample. Sequencing was performed on CD4+ T cells from peripheral blood mononuclear cells, taken before pregnancy. All receptors come from a female donor with multiple sclerosis, enrolled in a pregnancy study.

This clone was counted once. The V gene is TRBV6-1, the J gene TRBJ1-4; D gene ambiguous. V gave up 6 bases and J gave up 5 bases, with 10 bases separating them. CDR1 and CDR2 (germline): MNHNS, SASEGT. The length of the CDR3 is 13 residues. CDR3 amino acids: CASRIDMNEKLFF. The CDR3, as DNA: TGTGCCAGCAGGATTGACATGAATGAAAAACTGTTTTTT.

The chain combines TRBV10-3 with TRBJ2-2, with 10 bases lining up with TRBD2. Losses at the gene ends were 4 bases for V and 7 bases for J; bases not matched to a gene: 9. Germline V gene sequence: CDR1 ENHRY, CDR2 SYGVKD. This CDR3 is built from 16 residues. The chain's CDR3 is CAISASSGGGNGELFF. The CDR3 DNA sequence: TGTGCCATCAGTGCATCGAGCGGGGGGGGAAACGGGGAGCTGTTTTTT.

The chain recombines TRBV6-1 with TRBJ1-2; TRBD1 matches 7 bases. V shed 6 bases, J shed 7 bases, and the junction held 8 bases outside the gene matches. The germline V gene has CDR1 MNHNS and CDR2 SASEGT. This CDR3 is built from 13 residues. CDR3 loop: CASRPTGWFGYTF. CDR3 nucleotide sequence: TGTGCCAGCAGGCCGACAGGGTGGTTTGGCTACACCTTC.